A single sample gave rise to the 16 T cell receptor beta chains below, sequenced in a study of cytomegalovirus exposure and HLA in healthy donors. Use of 60 Vbeta and 13 Jbeta primers characterized the PCR. The table came from immunoSEQ multiplex PCR; TCRdb's copy has only in-frame clones and leaves some out. The data hold approximately 150,000 clones, with 80% observed a single time. Specimen: PBMCs. The source of these receptors is a woman aged 40 to 50 in good health and CMV-seronegative.

V is TRBV10-3 and J is TRBJ1-3; TRBD1 matches at 7 bases. Germline V gene data show CDR1 as ENHRY and CDR2 as SYGVKD. V lost 8 bases to trimming and J lost 1 base; unmatched junction nucleotides: 11. The CDR3 length is 16 residues. CDR3 sequence (DNA): TGTGCCATCGGTTCGGACAGGCGGAATTCTGGAAACACCATATATTTT. It is translated as CAIGSDRRNSGNTIYF.

The gene calls are TRBV30 and TRBJ1-1; D unclear. Trimming stripped 3 bases from V and 4 bases from J, with 9 bases between. The CDR3 is made up of 12 amino acids. CDR1 GTSNPN and CDR2 SVGIG come from the germline V gene (reference sequence). The CDR3 DNA sequence: TGTGCCTGGAGCCAAGAGGGCACTGAAGCTTTCTTT. This codes for CAWSQEGTEAFF. Looking up the rest from reference TRBV30 and TRBJ1-1 gives the full variable domain: SQTIHQWPATLVQPVGSPLSLECTVEGTSNPNLYWYRQAAGRGLQLLFYSVGIGQISSEVPQNLSASRPQDRQFILSSKKLLLSDSGFYLCAWSQEGTEAFFGQGTRLTVV.

This clone has just one count. This chain uses TRBV29-1 with TRBJ2-3; TRBD2 aligns across 10 bases. The CDR3 spans 13 residues. Germline V gene lookup returns CDR1 SQVTM and CDR2 ANQGSEA. The junction had 6 bases not matched to a gene; V was cut back by 7 bases and J by 5 bases. The DNA for the CDR3 is TGCAGCGGCGGACTAGCGGAGATAGATACGCAGTATTTT. Encoded protein: CSGGLAEIDTQYF.

This clone occurred a few times. The chain recombines TRBV2 with TRBJ2-7, with a possible D match to TRBD2 (5 bases). Germline assignment: CDR1 SNHLY and CDR2 FYNNEI. Trimming cost V 6 bases and J 3 bases, with 12 bases left between them. This CDR3 region has 13 residues. CDR3 sequence: CASSPSRGYEQYF. The CDR3 coding sequence is TGTGCCAGCAGCCCGAGCCGGGGCTACGAGCAGTACTTC.

V is TRBV5-1 and J is TRBJ2-5; 15 nucleotides agree with TRBD2. V gave up 5 bases and J gave up 1 base; unmatched junction bases: 0. The CDR3 length is 15 residues. Germline V gene data show CDR1 as SGHRS and CDR2 as YFSETQ. This CDR3 is CASRGLAGGQETQYF. The CDR3 DNA sequence: TGCGCCAGCAGGGGACTAGCGGGGGGCCAAGAGACCCAGTACTTC.

In the case of this clone: Other DNA sequences in the same sample also yield this CDR3. J is TRBJ1-4 and V is TRBV7-2, with D uncertain. The CDR3 contains 14 residues. V gave up 2 bases and J gave up 4 bases, with 8 bases separating them. Germline V lookup: CDR1 SGHTA, CDR2 FQGNSA. The DNA of the CDR3 is TGTGCCAGCAGCTTACGCGGTAGTAATGAAAAACTGTTTTTT. Residues: CASSLRGSNEKLFF.

The J gene is TRBJ2-3, the V gene TRBV27; 10 bases align to TRBD2. Unmatched junction bases numbered 7, after V lost 4 bases and J lost 3 bases. Germline CDR1 and CDR2: MNHEY and SMNVEV (reference sequence). The CDR3 loop spans 16 amino acids. Written as DNA, the CDR3 is TGTGCCAGCAGTTGGGCTAGCGGGAGTCGGACAGATACGCAGTATTTT. Translation: CASSWASGSRTDTQYF.

The chain has TRBV29-1 and TRBJ2-3, with a weak D call TRBD2 (5 bases). V lost 5 bases and J 5 bases, leaving 23 bases between the germline ends. Germline V gene lookup returns CDR1 SQVTM and CDR2 ANQGSEA. The CDR3 is 16 residues long. The CDR3 region has the DNA TGCAGCGTTCGATCTTTCCCTAGCCGGCATATAGATACGCAGTATTTT. This translates into CSVRSFPSRHIDTQYF.

This chain uses TRBV19 with TRBJ1-6, with D perhaps matching TRBD1 (5 bases). The CDR3 covers 14 residues. V shed 8 bases and J shed 0 bases, with 8 bases lying between them. The germline V gene has CDR1 LNHDA and CDR2 SQIVND (reference sequence). The CDR3 sequence is CASVDSSYNSPLHF. In DNA, the CDR3 is TGTGCCAGTGTCGACAGCTCCTATAATTCACCCCTCCACTTT. Full variable domain (remainder filled in from reference TRBV19 and TRBJ1-6): DGGITQSPKYLFRKEGQNVTLSCEQNLNHDAMYWYRQDPGQGLRLIYYSQIVNDFQKGDIAEGYSVSREKKESFPLTVTSAQKNPTAFYLCASVDSSYNSPLHFGNGTRLTVT.

This sequence joins TRBV7-9 and TRBJ1-2; maybe TRBD1 (5 bases). The V and J ends lost 2 bases and 7 bases respectively, with 17 bases between them. CDR1 and CDR2 (germline): SEHNR, FQNEAQ (reference sequence). This CDR3 has 15 residues. In DNA, the CDR3 is TGTGCCAGCAGCTTATCGGCACGGACACTTTTTGGCTACACCTTC. It encodes CASSLSARTLFGYTF.

The chain combines TRBV4-1 with TRBJ1-3; 11 bases agree with TRBD1. This CDR3 is built from 15 residues. Trimming took 4 bases from V and 4 from J; bases not matched to a gene: 3. Germline V gene sequence: CDR1 MGHRA, CDR2 YSYEKL. The CDR3 nucleotides read TGCGCCAGCAGCCGCCGGACAGGGGGCGGAAACACCATATATTTT. It translates to CASSRRTGGGNTIYF.

This clone was seen just once. The J gene is TRBJ2-2, the V gene TRBV5-5, with 7 bases lining up with TRBD2. The CDR3 has 16 amino acids. The germline CDR1 and CDR2 sequences are SGHKS and YYEKEE (reference sequence). The V and J ends lost 2 bases and 3 bases, in that order; junction bases with no gene match: 7. Here the CDR3 reads CASSFGRRGYTGELFF. DNA of the CDR3: TGTGCCAGCAGCTTCGGGCGGCGGGGGTACACCGGGGAGCTGTTTTTT.

Only a few counts were recorded for this clone. The rearrangement joins TRBV4-1 to TRBJ2-1; 10 bases are shared with TRBD2. Germline CDR1 MGHRA, CDR2 YSYEKL. J was trimmed by 5 bases and V by 2 bases; bases with no gene match: 6. The CDR3 is 16 amino acids. As DNA, the CDR3 is TGCGCCAGCAGCCAAAGAAGCGGGACTAGCGACAATGAGCAGTTCTTC. It yields the protein CASSQRSGTSDNEQFF.

The chain combines TRBV19 with TRBJ2-3; 13 bases map to TRBD2. After removal of 3 bases from V and 4 bases from J, the junction contained 4 bases not matched to a gene. Germline CDR1 is LNHDA and CDR2 is SQIVND (reference sequence). This CDR3 contains 16 residues. The CDR3 here is CASSIGLAGVSDTQYF. For the CDR3, the DNA is TGTGCCAGTAGTATTGGACTAGCGGGGGTATCAGATACGCAGTATTTT.

This chain links TRBV28 with TRBJ2-3; D possibly corresponds to TRBD1 (6 bases). The ends were cut back, 9 bases at V and 1 base at J, with 14 bases in the middle. The CDR3 length is 14 residues. Germline CDR1 is MDHEN and CDR2 is SYDVKM. In nucleotides, the CDR3 is TGTGCCAGTCTTGACAGGCGGGGCACAGATACGCAGTATTTT. This codes for CASLDRRGTDTQYF.

This clone showed up just a few times. The V and J genes are TRBV7-6 and TRBJ2-4; 10 bases are shared with TRBD1. Unmatched junction bases numbered 6, after V lost 5 bases and J lost 11 bases. Germline loops: CDR1 SGHVS, CDR2 FNYEAQ. This CDR3 has 13 residues. The CDR3 here is CASSPRTGGVQYF. Written as DNA, the CDR3 is TGTGCCAGCAGCCCACGGACAGGGGGGGTTCAGTACTTC. The entire variable domain, with the rest obtained from reference TRBV7-6 and TRBJ2-4, is as follows: GAGVSQSPRYKVTKRGQDVALRCDPISGHVSLYWYRQALGQGPEFLTYFNYEAQQDKSGLPNDRFSAERPEGSISTLTIQRTEQRDSAMYRCASSPRTGGVQYFGAGTRLSVL.